This TCR beta chain appears in the sequencing data of a study of siplizumab effects on memory and regulatory T cells. Approximately 100,000 TCR templates per sample were sequenced. Sequenced by immunoSEQ multiplex PCR; TCRdb stores in-frame clones only, minus some. The table records about 100,000 clones, 85% to 95% of them present only once. This clone has just one count. Its specificity is not known. Findings and limits, study-wide: Naive-or-memory phenotypes were unassignable for roughly 75-97% of proliferating CD4+ or CD8+ clones. Alloreactive sequences whose origin lay in unstimulated CD4+ memory cells were significantly reduced by siplizumab.

The CDR3 has 14 amino acids. Deletions cut 7 bases from V and 4 bases from J, with 17 bases between. From germline, CDR1 is MNHNY and CDR2 SVGAGI (reference sequence). The sequence was collected from a human donor in good health. This chain connects TRBV6-6 to TRBJ2-7, with D possibly called TRBD1 or TRBD2 (6 bases each). Material for sequencing was non-Treg CD4+ T cells sorted from blood. The CDR3 nucleotides read TGTGCCAGCACCAGCCAGGGGAGGAGGTACGAGCAGTACTTC. Translating gives CASTSQGRRYEQYF.